The entry that follows covers one T cell receptor beta chain sequence. This clonotype was detected a few times. There is no known antigen for this receptor. No base-level quality is on record; no much larger clone is a single base apart. The method behind the library was PCR. Sequencing relied on an Illumina HiSeq 2500. To normalize quantification of the TCRbeta repertoire, the TCR libraries were built with molecular barcoding that relied on unique molecular identifiers. TCRdb reprocessing: public reads trimmed at Q25 with fastp, clones called with MiXCR, in-frame beta chains kept. All rows with the same CDR3 protein become a single entry with the most common DNA and genes. The sample contains fewer than 550,000 distinct CDR3 sequences, about 10% of them found a single time. The top ten constitute about 15% of the sample. From the cysteine up to the phenylalanine, the CDR3 has a length of 14 residues. Solely the CDR3 DNA is kept, with 42 bases framed from the first base. CDR1 and CDR2 are drawn from the germline V gene: SQVTM, ANQGSEA. The V end loses 2 bases and the J end loses 3 bases, and a stretch of 13 bases separates them.

This record comes from a study of T-cell reconstitution after alpha-beta-depleted transplantation in children (dated by TCRdb to 2016 to 2017). For the study in its entirety: T-cell immune reconstitution after TCRalphabeta/CD19-depleted allogeneic hematopoietic cell transplantation in children was quantitatively tracked in the study by means of TCR repertoire profiling.

What the authors observed across the whole study: Over subsequent months, a decline in hyperexpanded clone frequencies was noted, and after one year, T-cell counts and TCRbeta diversity were mostly ascribed to newly produced T cells. The apparently early recovery of alphabetaT-cell counts about two months after transplant reportedly depended on only several hundred rapidly expanded clones that came from non-depleted graft cells. In some patients, the high TCRbeta diversity seen at day 60 was put down to recipient T cells and intrathymic progenitors that had survived conditioning.

This sample's treatment or condition label indicates: allogeneic hematopoietic cell transplantation with graft depleted of TCRalphabeta T cells and CD19 B cells. Transplant recipients were children who received TCRalphabeta/CD19-depleted allogeneic hematopoietic cell grafts. Sample: PBMCs, mostly from graft donor cells, taken 180 days after TCRalphabeta/CD19-depleted stem cell transplant. The chain employs TRBV29-1 and TRBJ1-2; the D gene assignment is ambiguous. The TCR comes from a female patient aged 2 to 10 who had a stem cell transplant for aplastic anemia, so the T cells may come from the graft donor. In nucleotide form, the sequence is TGCAGCGTTGAAATTGCGCTGGGGTACTATGGCTACACCTTC. It is translated as CSVEIALGYYGYTF. Supplemented by the reference TRBV29-1 and TRBJ1-2 proteins around the CDR3, the complete variable domain is SAVISQKPSRDICQRGTSLTIQCQVDSQVTMMFWYRQQPGQSLTLIATANQGSEATYESGFVIDKFPISRPNLTFSTLTVSNMSPEDSSIYLCSVEIALGYYGYTFGSGTRLTVV.